This passage covers 22 T cell receptor beta chains from one sample sequenced in a study of T cell repertoires in aging, cancer and after chemotherapy. A mixed TRB-A/B primer pool amplified rearranged TRB by multiplex touch-down PCR. A single record per CDR3 protein comes from TCRdb applying MiXCR to the multiplex PCR reads. Among under 6,500 distinct CDR3 sequences listed, about two fifths were seen once. The template was genomic DNA from peripheral blood, not RNA. The sample was blood. Source of these receptors: a human donor in good health.

This clonotype came up a few times. The chain employs TRBV19 and TRBJ2-3; TRBD2 might be the D (5 bases). Trimming pared 1 base from V and 7 bases from J, leaving 24 bases between. This CDR3 region has 18 residues. Germline V gene data show CDR1 as LNHDA and CDR2 as SQIVND (reference sequence). The CDR3 region is CASSIVTRGARHLYTQYF. For the CDR3, the DNA is TGTGCCAGTAGTATAGTGACCCGGGGAGCCCGGCATCTGTATACGCAGTATTTT.

This rearrangement joins TRBV18 to TRBJ1-1; maybe TRBD1 (6 bases). Trimming pared 6 bases from V and 0 bases from J, leaving 14 bases between. Germline loops: CDR1 KGHSH, CDR2 LQKENI. The CDR3 runs 15 residues. CDR3 region: CASSVRGAVNTEAFF. The CDR3 nucleotides read TGTGCCAGCTCCGTACGGGGGGCGGTGAACACTGAAGCTTTCTTT.

This clonotype showed up just a few times. The gene calls are TRBV5-6 and TRBJ2-1; tentative D call: TRBD1 (6 bases). The germline V and J ends were trimmed by 4 bases and 4 bases, with 15 bases remaining between them. This CDR3 has 15 residues. From germline, CDR1 is SGHDT and CDR2 YYEEEE. CDR3: CASSAGQWGYNEQFF. The CDR3 nucleotides are TGTGCCAGCAGCGCCGGACAGTGGGGGTACAATGAGCAGTTCTTC.

This chain joins TRBV27 and TRBJ1-1; D call uncertain. Trimming removed 7 bases at V and 5 bases at J, with 17 bases between. Germline-derived CDR1 and CDR2 are MNHEY and SMNVEV (reference sequence). CDR3 length equals 14 residues. The CDR3 DNA reads TGTGCCAGCACTGCGTGGGGTAGCAGGACTGAAGCTTTCTTT. This translates into CASTAWGSRTEAFF.

This clonotype was found a few times. The CDR3 DNA follows: TGTGCCAGCAAAGGACAGGGCGGGAGCTCCTACGAGCAGTACTTC. It translates to CASKGQGGSSYEQYF. The chain couples TRBV12-3 or TRBV12-4 to TRBJ2-7, with TRBD1 as a possible D gene (8 bases). The CDR3 extends over 15 amino acids. The germline V and J ends were trimmed by 7 bases and 0 bases, with 16 bases remaining between them.

This clonotype appeared a few times. CDR3 region: CASSLAGDLYTQYF. The CDR3 nucleotides read TGTGCCAGCAGTTTGGCGGGGGACTTATATACGCAGTATTTT. The gene calls are TRBV12-3 or TRBV12-4 and TRBJ2-3, with 7 positions matching TRBD2. The V segment lost 3 bases and the J segment 7 bases; nucleotides outside the gene matches: 7. The CDR3 is 14 residues long.

The chain links TRBV5-4 to TRBJ1-1, with TRBD1 matching 7 bases. The J segment lost 2 bases and the V segment lost 3 bases, leaving 7 bases of the junction unmatched. The CDR3 runs to 15 residues. Germline CDR1 is SGHNT and CDR2 is YYREEE (reference sequence). CDR3 amino acids: CASSSPGQPNTEAFF. CDR3 coding DNA: TGTGCCAGCAGCTCCCCGGGACAGCCAAACACTGAAGCTTTCTTT.

This CDR3 is CSAPHRDRVNEQYF. The CDR3, as DNA: TGCAGTGCCCCGCACCGGGACAGGGTAAACGAGCAGTACTTC. The genes are TRBV20-1 and TRBJ2-7; 9 nucleotides align to TRBD1. Unmatched junction bases numbered 11, after V lost 6 bases and J lost 5 bases. The germline gives CDR1 DFQATT, CDR2 SNEGSKA (reference sequence). CDR3 length: 14 residues.

CDR3 residues: CASRDRQGGYTF. Here the CDR3 DNA reads TGTGCCAGCAGGGACAGACAGGGAGGCTACACCTTC. V and J are TRBV6-5 and TRBJ1-2, with 7 bases aligning to TRBD1. CDR1 is MNHEY and CDR2 is SVGAGI in the germline V gene. V was clipped by 6 bases and J by 8 bases; unmatched bases: 6. The CDR3 sequence is 12 residues long.

The rearrangement uses TRBV6-5 and TRBJ1-2; 7 bases agree with TRBD1. Losses at the gene ends were 6 bases for V and 4 bases for J; bases not matched to a gene: 5. Germline CDR1 reads MNHEY; CDR2 reads SVGAGI. This CDR3 is 13 amino acids long. The CDR3 DNA follows: TGTGCCAGCAGCCTCGACAGGGCCTATGGCTACACCTTC. It yields the protein CASSLDRAYGYTF.

This chain uses TRBV12-3 or TRBV12-4 with TRBJ1-2; TRBD1 matches 9 bases. This CDR3 contains 14 residues. V gave up 6 bases and J gave up 5 bases; unmatched junction bases: 7. For the CDR3, the DNA is TGTGCCAGCAGGGGGGACAGGGCAGGGTATGGCTACACCTTC. It translates to CASRGDRAGYGYTF.

This clonotype was seen a few times. The chain uses TRBV6-1 and TRBJ1-2; tentative D call: TRBD1 (6 bases). CDR3 length: 14 residues. V was cut by 1 base and J by 7 bases, with 13 bases left in between. Germline CDR1 reads MNHNS; CDR2 reads SASEGT. The CDR3 DNA follows: TGTGCCAGCAGTGAAGATGGCAGGGGAAGTGGCTACACCTTC. This sequence encodes CASSEDGRGSGYTF.

This clonotype rates as medium-sized. The chain couples TRBV29-1 to TRBJ2-1; the D is unclear. Trimming stripped 7 bases from V and 9 bases from J, with 19 bases between. CDR1 and CDR2 (germline): SQVTM, ANQGSEA. The CDR3 is 13 residues long. This chain's CDR3 is CSGDPDPMPEQFF. In nucleotides, the CDR3 is TGCAGCGGAGACCCCGACCCGATGCCTGAGCAGTTCTTC.

The chain joins TRBV7-9 to TRBJ2-3; a weak D match, TRBD2 (6 bases). CDR1 is SEHNR and CDR2 is FQNEAQ in the germline V gene (reference sequence). The CDR3 has 18 residues. V was pared by 2 bases and J by 0 bases, with 18 bases between. The CDR3 region is CASSLFGGGFGSTDTQYF. CDR3 in DNA: TGTGCCAGCAGCTTATTTGGTGGGGGGTTCGGAAGCACAGATACGCAGTATTTT.

This rearrangement joins TRBV4-3 to TRBJ1-1; D remains ambiguous. V lost 0 bases to trimming and J lost 5 bases, with 16 bases between them. CDR1 LGHNA and CDR2 YSLEER come from the germline V gene. The CDR3 consists of 16 residues. CDR3 amino acids: CASSQEPSVLGTEAFF. Written as DNA, the CDR3 is TGCGCCAGCAGCCAAGAACCCTCAGTTTTGGGAACTGAAGCTTTCTTT.

The rearrangement uses TRBV6-1 and TRBJ2-7; TRBD1 matches at 9 bases. Germline V gives CDR1 MNHNS, CDR2 SASEGT. The ends lost 6 bases at V and 5 bases at J; junction bases unmatched: 11. The CDR3 runs to 15 residues. CDR3 nucleotides: TGTGCCAGCAGCCACCACGTGGGACAGGGAAACGAGCAGTACTTC. Protein product: CASSHHVGQGNEQYF.

This clonotype occurred a few times. This sequence joins TRBV13 and TRBJ1-4; weak D call: TRBD1 (5 bases). Trimming cost V 7 bases and J 2 bases, with 11 bases left between them. This CDR3 is built from 14 residues. CDR1 is PRHDT, CDR2 FYEKMQ, per germline (reference sequence). The CDR3 nucleotides read TGTGCCAGCACCGTGTGGGGGACTAATGAAAAACTGTTTTTT. Its protein product is CASTVWGTNEKLFF.

The chain uses TRBV18 and TRBJ2-5, with 7 bases fitting TRBD2. This CDR3 is 16 amino acids long. The germline V gene has CDR1 KGHSH and CDR2 LQKENI. Trimming cost V 2 bases and J 2 bases; bases outside gene matches: 8. This chain's CDR3 is CASSPFSGGGQETQYF. The CDR3 bases are TGTGCCAGCTCACCATTCTCTGGCGGGGGACAAGAGACCCAGTACTTC.

The chain uses TRBV5-4 and TRBJ2-5, with 8 nucleotides matching TRBD1. CDR1 and CDR2 from the germline V gene are SGHNT and YYREEE (reference sequence). CDR3 length equals 14 residues. J was trimmed by 2 bases and V by 3 bases; bases with no gene match: 3. CDR3 sequence reads: CASSSGQGQETQYF. The CDR3 DNA is TGTGCCAGCAGCTCAGGACAGGGACAAGAGACCCAGTACTTC.

In its sample, this clonotype was seen once. The J gene is TRBJ2-3, the V gene TRBV27, with 9 bases matching TRBD2. The V gene end was trimmed by 3 bases and the J gene end by 0 bases; junction bases not matched to a gene: 10. Germline values: CDR1 MNHEY, CDR2 SMNVEV (reference sequence). The CDR3 runs 18 residues. Written as DNA, the CDR3 is TGTGCCAGCAGTTTTAGGCTAGCGGGGTACCGTAGCACAGATACGCAGTATTTT. It encodes CASSFRLAGYRSTDTQYF.

This chain uses TRBV27 with TRBJ1-4, with unresolved D. V lost 6 bases and J 0 bases, leaving 14 bases between the germline ends. The CDR3 totals 16 residues. Germline lookup yields CDR1 MNHEY and CDR2 SMNVEV (reference sequence). The DNA of the CDR3 is TGTGCCAGCAGCCGGGGTGCGGGAACAACTAATGAAAAACTGTTTTTT. Translating it yields CASSRGAGTTNEKLFF.

The sample holds one count of this clonotype. This chain connects TRBV4-2 to TRBJ2-3; 10 positions match TRBD1. Germline V CDR1 and CDR2: LGHNA, YNFKEQ. V dropped 4 bases and J dropped 2; count of bases not matched to a gene: 3. The CDR3 runs 15 residues. DNA of the CDR3: TGTGCCAGCAGCCCCGGGACAGGGGACACAGATACGCAGTATTTT. This translates into CASSPGTGDTDTQYF.